These 26 T cell receptor beta chains were sequenced from one sample in a study of CD8 T cells in Susac syndrome. Reverse transcription of roughly 0.45 to 1 ug RNA used random hexamers. TCRdb analysed the immunoSEQ multiplex PCR reads with MiXCR anew, one entry per CDR3 protein. This table has 240,000 or so distinct CDR3 sequences, about 96% appearing once. The material sequenced was CD4+ T cells from PBMCs. These receptors all come from a human donor with Susac syndrome.

This chain connects TRBV3-1 to TRBJ2-7; D is undetermined. Germline values: CDR1 LGHDT, CDR2 YNNKEL (reference sequence). The CDR3 has 15 residues. V shed 2 bases and J shed 0 bases, with 11 bases lying between them. CDR3 loop: CASSQRGEVSYEQYF. The CDR3 DNA reads as TGTGCCAGCAGCCAAAGAGGTGAGGTCTCCTACGAGCAGTACTTC.

This chain uses TRBV5-1 with TRBJ2-3; 7 nucleotides agree with TRBD1. Unmatched junction bases numbered 4, after V lost 1 base and J lost 2 bases. Germline V gene lookup returns CDR1 SGHRS and CDR2 YFSETQ. The CDR3 is 15 amino acids. The CDR3 region has the DNA TGCGCCAGCAGCTTGCTGACAGGGACCACAGATACGCAGTATTTT. Protein sequence: CASSLLTGTTDTQYF.

The rearrangement links TRBV5-1 to TRBJ2-3; D call uncertain. Germline V gene sequence: CDR1 SGHRS, CDR2 YFSETQ. This CDR3 is 15 amino acids long. The V end was cut by 1 base, the J end by 5 bases, with 14 bases between. In nucleotides, the CDR3 is TGCGCCAGCAGCTTGAGATCTTTCGTGGGAGATACGCAGTATTTT. It translates to CASSLRSFVGDTQYF.

This chain uses TRBV30 with TRBJ2-6, with 9 bases aligning to TRBD1. The CDR3 totals 18 residues. Germline V gene sequence: CDR1 GTSNPN, CDR2 SVGIG (reference sequence). Trimming at V came to 2 bases and at J to 3 bases, leaving 11 bases not matched to a gene. CDR3 nucleotides: TGTGCCTGGAGTAGAACAGGGGGCCTCGGGTATGGGGCCAACGTCCTGACTTTC. Its protein product is CAWSRTGGLGYGANVLTF.

J is TRBJ1-2 and V is TRBV29-1; a possible D gene is TRBD1 (5 bases). V lost 5 bases to trimming and J lost 0 bases, with 13 bases between them. Germline-derived CDR1 and CDR2 are SQVTM and ANQGSEA. This CDR3 contains 14 residues. The CDR3 protein is CSVLMGLPNYGYTF. The CDR3 nucleotides are TGCAGCGTTTTAATGGGACTCCCTAACTATGGCTACACCTTC.

This clonotype was counted once. The chain recombines TRBV27 with TRBJ1-5, with D possibly matching TRBD1 (6 bases). Per the germline V gene, CDR1 is MNHEY and CDR2 is SMNVEV (reference sequence). V gave up 8 bases and J gave up 6 bases, with 20 bases separating them. CDR3 length: 15 residues. CDR3 region: CASRVTGPGRQPQHF. The CDR3 coding sequence is TGTGCCAGCCGCGTAACAGGGCCCGGCCGTCAGCCCCAGCATTTT.

The genes are TRBV20-1 and TRBJ2-7; a weak D match, TRBD2 (5 bases). CDR1 DFQATT and CDR2 SNEGSKA come from the germline V gene (reference sequence). With 3 bases removed from V and 5 bases from J, the gap between germline ends came to 11 bases. This CDR3 has 12 amino acids. The CDR3 protein is CSASREGHEQYF. For the CDR3, the DNA is TGCAGTGCTAGTCGCGAGGGCCACGAGCAGTACTTC.

The rearrangement links TRBV4-1 to TRBJ2-1; 8 bases align to TRBD1. Germline CDR1 MGHRA, CDR2 YSYEKL. The CDR3 sequence is 16 residues long. The trim removed 4 bases at V and 6 bases at J, leaving 11 bases unmatched. The CDR3 DNA reads TGCGCCAGCAGCCGAGTCGGACAGGGAACTTCCAATGAGCAGTTCTTC. It codes for CASSRVGQGTSNEQFF.

This CDR3 reads CSAAPGLAGLNEQFF. The CDR3 DNA reads TGCAGTGCTGCCCCCGGACTAGCGGGTTTGAATGAGCAGTTCTTC. This chain links TRBV20-1 with TRBJ2-1; 11 bases match TRBD2. Germline V gives CDR1 DFQATT, CDR2 SNEGSKA (reference sequence). The CDR3 length is 15 residues. J lost 7 bases, V lost 5 bases, and 10 bases had no gene match.

The chain links TRBV20-1 to TRBJ2-2; D is possibly TRBD1 or TRBD2 (5 bases each). Per germline, CDR1 DFQATT and CDR2 SNEGSKA (reference sequence). The CDR3 consists of 15 residues. V lost 5 bases to trimming and J lost 4 bases, with 17 bases between them. CDR3 sequence reads: CSAPLAGTGTGELFF. CDR3 coding DNA: TGCAGTGCTCCCCTGGCAGGGACGGGCACCGGGGAGCTGTTTTTT.

This clonotype was recorded only once. V and J are TRBV7-9 and TRBJ2-1, with no clear D. CDR3 length: 15 amino acids. The V end lost 2 bases, the J end lost 4 bases, and 12 bases lay between the germline ends. In germline, CDR1 is SEHNR, CDR2 FQNEAQ (reference sequence). CDR3 residues: CASSLTPSRYNEQFF. The CDR3 DNA reads TGTGCCAGCAGCTTAACCCCTAGTAGGTACAATGAGCAGTTCTTC. The variable domain in full, with the rest retrieved from reference TRBV7-9 and TRBJ2-1, is DTGVSQNPRHKITKRGQNVTFRCDPISEHNRLYWYRQTLGQGPEFLTYFQNEAQLEKSRLLSDRFSAERPKGSFSTLEIQRTEQGDSAMYLCASSLTPSRYNEQFFGPGTRLTVL.

V gene TRBV19 combines with J gene TRBJ1-5; 7 bases map to TRBD1. This CDR3 region has 17 residues. CDR1 is LNHDA and CDR2 is SQIVND in the germline V gene (reference sequence). Trimming cost V 5 bases and J 1 base; bases outside gene matches: 11. CDR3 residues: CASSQRQGDWSNQPQHF. The DNA of the CDR3 is TGTGCCAGTAGTCAGCGACAGGGAGATTGGAGCAATCAGCCCCAGCATTTT.

The rearrangement uses TRBV5-1 and TRBJ2-5, with 10 positions matching TRBD2. CDR3 length: 14 residues. J lost 5 bases, V lost 7 bases, and 8 bases had no gene match. Germline V gene data show CDR1 as SGHRS and CDR2 as YFSETQ. CDR3 sequence: CASRLAGYKETQYF. The CDR3 bases are TGCGCCAGCCGACTAGCGGGCTACAAGGAGACCCAGTACTTC.

The chain links TRBV2 to TRBJ2-5; D ambiguous. The CDR3 loop spans 13 amino acids. V lost 7 bases and J lost 5, with 14 bases in between. Germline V lookup: CDR1 SNHLY, CDR2 FYNNEI. The CDR3 DNA follows: TGTGCCAGCAATGGGCGTCGGGCGGAGACCCAGTACTTC. Translation gives CASNGRRAETQYF.

The V gene is TRBV18, the J gene TRBJ1-5; the match to TRBD1 covers 9 bases. V dropped 3 bases and J dropped 5; count of bases not matched to a gene: 5. CDR3 size: 15 residues. Germline V gives CDR1 KGHSH, CDR2 LQKENI. CDR3 in DNA: TGTGCCAGCTCACCGGGGGACAGGGTTCATCAGCCCCAGCATTTT. Its translation: CASSPGDRVHQPQHF.

The chain employs TRBV4-2 and TRBJ2-1, with TRBD2 identical over 11 bases. The J segment lost 8 bases and the V segment lost 1 base, leaving 7 bases of the junction unmatched. Germline lookup yields CDR1 LGHNA and CDR2 YNFKEQ. The CDR3 loop spans 16 amino acids. In DNA form, the CDR3 reads TGTGCCAGCAGCCAAGTGGGGACTAGCGGAAACTATGAGCAGTTCTTC. This encodes CASSQVGTSGNYEQFF.

The V gene is TRBV12-3 or TRBV12-4, the J gene TRBJ2-7, with 8 bases identical to TRBD2. The CDR3 has 15 amino acids. J was trimmed by 3 bases and V by 4 bases; bases with no gene match: 8. The CDR3 region has the DNA TGTGCCAGCAGTTCCCGGGGGGGAGTTAGCTACGAGCAGTACTTC. Translation gives CASSSRGGVSYEQYF.

The genes are TRBV6-5 and TRBJ1-2; 8 nucleotides line up with TRBD1. J was trimmed by 7 bases and V by 5 bases; bases with no gene match: 9. This CDR3 has 14 residues. The V gene's germline CDR1 is MNHEY and CDR2 SVGAGI. The CDR3 loop reads CASSRTGIESGYTF. The CDR3 DNA sequence: TGTGCCAGCAGTCGGACAGGGATCGAAAGTGGCTACACCTTC.

In this sample, this clonotype turned up once. An end of the junction differs from the germline gene, which may be a read error. The V gene is TRBV25-1, the J gene TRBJ2-2; D remains unclear. The CDR3 is 15 amino acids. Germline V gives CDR1 MGHDK, CDR2 SYGVNS. The CDR3 region has the DNA TGTGCCAGCAGTGTACTCGGCGTCAACAGCGGGGAGCTGTTTTTT. Encoded protein: CASSVLGVNSGELFF.

This clonotype was detected once. The rearrangement joins TRBV6-2 or TRBV6-3 to TRBJ2-1; D gene uncertain. Deletions cut 4 bases from V and 0 bases from J, with 19 bases between. CDR1 is MNHEY and CDR2 is SVGEGT in the germline V gene. The CDR3 loop spans 18 amino acids. The CDR3 DNA sequence: TGTGCCAGCAGTTCCCTAAGTGAGGTTGGAAGCTCCTACAATGAGCAGTTCTTC. Translating gives CASSSLSEVGSSYNEQFF.

The chain joins TRBV5-1 to TRBJ2-7; a weak D match, TRBD1 (6 bases). Germline assignment: CDR1 SGHRS and CDR2 YFSETQ. With 0 bases removed from V and 3 bases from J, the gap between germline ends came to 13 bases. This CDR3 contains 15 residues. CDR3 in DNA: TGCGCCAGCAGCTTGGTTGGGGACAATCGCTACGAGCAGTACTTC. Its protein product is CASSLVGDNRYEQYF.

This clonotype was detected once. V gene TRBV29-1 combines with J gene TRBJ2-7; D not resolved. CDR1 and CDR2 (germline): SQVTM, ANQGSEA. The CDR3 has 13 amino acids. V lost 6 bases, J lost 0 bases, and 12 bases lay in between. CDR3 in amino acids: CSVYLGPSYEQYF. The CDR3 DNA follows: TGCAGCGTATACCTCGGGCCCTCCTACGAGCAGTACTTC.

V is TRBV20-1 and J is TRBJ2-1; 10 bases fit TRBD2. Germline V gene lookup returns CDR1 DFQATT and CDR2 SNEGSKA (reference sequence). V trimming: 1 base; J trimming: 4 bases; junction bases outside the gene matches: 7. This CDR3 is built from 16 residues. The CDR3 DNA reads TGCAGTGCTAGAGGTCAAGCGGGAGGGTTGTACAATGAGCAGTTCTTC. This encodes CSARGQAGGLYNEQFF.

The chain uses TRBV19 and TRBJ1-6; unclear D gene. The germline V and J ends were trimmed by 8 bases and 5 bases, with 10 bases remaining between them. The length of the CDR3 is 13 residues. Germline CDR1 reads LNHDA; CDR2 reads SQIVND (reference sequence). DNA for the CDR3: TGTGCCAGTTACCCCGGGGATAATTCACCCCTCCACTTT. This codes for CASYPGDNSPLHF.

The chain links TRBV29-1 to TRBJ2-7, with 7 bases matching TRBD2. This CDR3 has 13 amino acids. The V and J ends lost 3 bases and 6 bases, in that order; junction bases with no gene match: 8. Germline V gene sequence: CDR1 SQVTM, CDR2 ANQGSEA. The chain's CDR3 is CSVDGRARGEQYF. The DNA for the CDR3 is TGCAGCGTTGATGGGAGGGCGCGCGGCGAGCAGTACTTC.

The chain couples TRBV28 to TRBJ2-7, with D possibly being TRBD2 (6 bases). The CDR3 covers 14 residues. Trimming left V 9 bases short and J 5 bases short, with 20 bases between. Germline CDR1 is MDHEN and CDR2 is SYDVKM. The CDR3 is CASTKASVINEQYF. The CDR3 nucleotides read TGTGCCAGTACTAAAGCTAGCGTCATAAACGAGCAGTACTTC.